This T cell receptor beta chain was retrieved from a study of early T cells in non-severe SARS-CoV-2 infection. The wider study: Unsorted whole-blood RNA was sequenced in bulk, leaving chains unpaired.

The study's findings and limits: Matches to VDJdb favored anti-spike CD8 responses and missed private and CD4 specificities.

TCRdb analysed the 5' RACE reads with MiXCR anew, one entry per CDR3 protein. This table holds approximately 75,000 distinct CDR3 sequences, roughly 4.6% found once. Germline CDR1 is KGHSH and CDR2 is LQKENI. CDR3 size: 16 residues. Losses at the gene ends were 2 bases for V and 0 bases for J; bases not matched to a gene: 5. A remark on this clonotype: Its matching antigen is unknown.

This sample comprised whole blood, obtained at baseline. The V gene is TRBV18, the J gene TRBJ2-3; TRBD2 agrees at 7 bases. This TCR was sampled from an adult who was a healthcare worker with PCR-confirmed SARS-CoV-2 infection or an uninfected control (not recorded which). The donor label of this sample is uncertain. The CDR3 region is CASSPSPTSSTDTQYF. The CDR3 coding sequence is TGTGCCAGCTCACCATCCCCGACTAGCAGCACAGATACGCAGTATTTT.